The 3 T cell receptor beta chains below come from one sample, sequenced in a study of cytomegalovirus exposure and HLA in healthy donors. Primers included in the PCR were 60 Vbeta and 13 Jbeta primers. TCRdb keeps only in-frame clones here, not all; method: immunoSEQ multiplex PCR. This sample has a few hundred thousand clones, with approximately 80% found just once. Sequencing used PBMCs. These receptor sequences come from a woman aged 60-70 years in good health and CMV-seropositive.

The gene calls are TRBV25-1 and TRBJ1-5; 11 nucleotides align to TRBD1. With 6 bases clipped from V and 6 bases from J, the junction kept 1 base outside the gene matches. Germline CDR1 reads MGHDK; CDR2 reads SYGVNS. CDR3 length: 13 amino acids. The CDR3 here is CASRGQGGQPQHF. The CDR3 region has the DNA TGTGCCAGCAGGGGACAGGGGGGTCAGCCCCAGCATTTT.

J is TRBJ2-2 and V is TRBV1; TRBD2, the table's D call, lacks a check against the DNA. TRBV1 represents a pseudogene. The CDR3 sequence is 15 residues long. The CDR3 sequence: CTSNQAGGPSGELFF. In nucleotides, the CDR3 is TGCACCAGCAATCAAGCGGGAGGGCCCTCCGGGGAGCTGTTTTTT.

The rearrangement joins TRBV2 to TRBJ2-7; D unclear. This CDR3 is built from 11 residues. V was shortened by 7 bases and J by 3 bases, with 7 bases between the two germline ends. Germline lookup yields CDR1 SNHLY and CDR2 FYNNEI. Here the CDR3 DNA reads TGTGCCAGCAAAGAGATCTACGAGCAGTACTTC. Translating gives CASKEIYEQYF.